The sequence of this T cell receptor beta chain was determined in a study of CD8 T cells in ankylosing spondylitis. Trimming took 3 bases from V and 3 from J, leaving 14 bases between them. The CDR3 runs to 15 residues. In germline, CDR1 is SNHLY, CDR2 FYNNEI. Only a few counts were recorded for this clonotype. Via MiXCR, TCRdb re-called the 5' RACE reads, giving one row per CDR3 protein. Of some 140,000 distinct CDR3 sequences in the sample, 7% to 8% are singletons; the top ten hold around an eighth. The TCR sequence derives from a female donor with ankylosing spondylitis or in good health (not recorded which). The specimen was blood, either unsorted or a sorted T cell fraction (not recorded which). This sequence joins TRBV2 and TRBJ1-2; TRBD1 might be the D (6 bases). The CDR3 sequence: CASSDEQGSDYGYTF. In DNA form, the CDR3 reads TGTGCCAGCAGTGACGAACAGGGTTCTGACTATGGCTACACCTTC.